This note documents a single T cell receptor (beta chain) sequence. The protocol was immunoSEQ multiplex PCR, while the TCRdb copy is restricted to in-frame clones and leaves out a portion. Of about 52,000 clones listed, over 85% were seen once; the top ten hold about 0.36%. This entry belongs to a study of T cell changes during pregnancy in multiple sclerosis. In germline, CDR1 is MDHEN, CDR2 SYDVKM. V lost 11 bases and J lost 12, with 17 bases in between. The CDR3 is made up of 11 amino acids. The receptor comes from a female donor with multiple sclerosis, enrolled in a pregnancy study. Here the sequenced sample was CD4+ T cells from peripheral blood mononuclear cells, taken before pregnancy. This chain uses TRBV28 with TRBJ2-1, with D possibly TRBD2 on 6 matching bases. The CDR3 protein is CAAMGSGRQFF. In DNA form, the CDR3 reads TGTGCCGCCATGGGGTCCGGGAGGCAGTTCTTC. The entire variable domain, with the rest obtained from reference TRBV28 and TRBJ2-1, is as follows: DVKVTQSSRYLVKRTGEKVFLECVQDMDHENMFWYRQDPGLGLRLIYFSYDVKMKEKGDIPEGYSVSREKKERFSLILESASTNQTSMYLCAAMGSGRQFFGPGTRLTVL.